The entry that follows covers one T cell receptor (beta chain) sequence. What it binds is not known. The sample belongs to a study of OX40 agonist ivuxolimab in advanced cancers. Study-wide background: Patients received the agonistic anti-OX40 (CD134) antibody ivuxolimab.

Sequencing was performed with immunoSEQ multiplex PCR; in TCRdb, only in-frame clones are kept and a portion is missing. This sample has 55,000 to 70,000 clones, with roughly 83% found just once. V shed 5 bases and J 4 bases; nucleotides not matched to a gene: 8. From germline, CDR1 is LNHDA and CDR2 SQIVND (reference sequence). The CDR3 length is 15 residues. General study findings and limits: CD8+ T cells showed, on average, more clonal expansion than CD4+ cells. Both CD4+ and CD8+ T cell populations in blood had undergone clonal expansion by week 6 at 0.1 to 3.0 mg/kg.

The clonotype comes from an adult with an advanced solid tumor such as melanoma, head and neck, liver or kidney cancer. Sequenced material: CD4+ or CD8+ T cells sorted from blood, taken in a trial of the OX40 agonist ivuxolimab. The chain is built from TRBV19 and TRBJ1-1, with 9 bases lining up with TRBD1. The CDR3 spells CASSGTGWLSTEAFF. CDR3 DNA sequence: TGTGCCAGTAGTGGGACAGGGTGGTTGAGCACTGAAGCTTTCTTT.